The rows below give T cell receptor beta chains drawn from one sample of a study of cytomegalovirus exposure and HLA in healthy donors. Clones were read by immunoSEQ multiplex PCR, and TCRdb kept only the in-frame ones, dropping some. This specimen shows over 200,000 clones; the ten leading clones hold around 0.95%. Sequenced: PBMCs. Source of these receptors: a woman in her thirties in good health and CMV-seropositive. Each CDR3 is given with its conserved first and last residue.

j_call v_call cdr3_aa
TRBJ2-2 TRBV29-1 CSVGWSRTGELFF
TRBJ1-1 TRBV2 CATTGDQNTEAFF
TRBJ1-2 TRBV7-6 CASSLEAGWGGNYGYTF
TRBJ2-5 TRBV6-5 CASSYSPGSVETQYF
TRBJ2-5 TRBV15 CATSRVTGGQETQYF
TRBJ2-7 TRBV29-1 CSVWPGGDEQYF
TRBJ1-2 TRBV10-3 CAISSGGTGLDGYTF
TRBJ1-4 TRBV9 CASSGRLGEKLFF
TRBJ1-1 TRBV29-1 CSVERDREYTEAFF
TRBJ2-7 TRBV5-1 CASSFWDRGYEQYF
TRBJ1-4 TRBV7-8 CASTTTLQGNNEKLFF
TRBJ2-3 TRBV13 CASSLVQGGRMDTQYF
TRBJ2-1 TRBV5-4 CASSLGTPGQGSYNEQFF
TRBJ2-5 TRBV5-8 CASSLKTRDMGETQYF
TRBJ2-7 TRBV5-4 CASSFSGGSSYEQYF
TRBJ1-1 TRBV13 CASSLSGSYTEAFF
TRBJ2-5 TRBV19 CASSTSLLVGGETQYF
TRBJ2-7 TRBV2 CASRATSGGYEQYF
TRBJ2-1 TRBV19 CASSITMAGLTGNEQFF
TRBJ2-2 TRBV4-1 CASSQVQLDTGELFF
TRBJ2-3 TRBV5-1 CASSLAAGVINTQYF
TRBJ2-7 TRBV7-2 CASSTRTGGGYEQYF
TRBJ1-5 TRBV18 CASSTDISQPQHF
TRBJ1-1 TRBV6-1 CASSEPDGWNTEAFF
TRBJ2-3 TRBV6-6 CASSSGGGTDTQYF
TRBJ1-2 TRBV5-1 CASSPREGGYGYTF
TRBJ1-5 TRBV19 CASHDRRGNQPQHF
TRBJ2-1 TRBV2 CASISDYPGGEQFF
TRBJ1-5 TRBV30 CAWSVGDNQPQHF
TRBJ2-1 TRBV9 CASSARQPGRDGEQFF
TRBJ1-2 TRBV7-2 CASSLEGANYGYTF
TRBJ1-2 TRBV7-9 CASSLRDSTGYGYTF
TRBJ2-3 TRBV2 CASSEGREPPDTQYF
TRBJ2-3 TRBV4-3 CASSESREGVDTQYF
TRBJ1-1 TRBV7-2 CASSYLTGFVNTEAFF
TRBJ2-2 TRBV10-3 CAIRPSGGTGELFF
TRBJ2-7 TRBV2 CASSATGLAGSHEQYF
TRBJ1-4 TRBV6-1 CASSERGDRIWEKLFF
TRBJ2-4 TRBV10-2 CASSEERDIQYF
TRBJ2-5 TRBV15 CATSRDGSTSGSFETQYF
TRBJ2-5 TRBV29-1 CSAGLGGDQETQYF
TRBJ1-5 TRBV29-1 CSVGQLNQPQHF
TRBJ1-5 TRBV28 CASRSSDQPQHF
TRBJ1-5 TRBV19 CASSIPMFNQPQHF
- TRBV6-5 CASTPGHWNAEQYF
TRBJ2-6 TRBV4-1 CASSQGLAGVSSGANVLTF
TRBJ1-3 TRBV7-8 CASSLTPNSGNTIYF
TRBJ2-2 TRBV10-3 CAISGLAVNTGELFF
TRBJ1-5 TRBV20-1 CSASRGQPQHF
TRBJ1-2 TRBV7-2 CASSSLNTDYGYTF